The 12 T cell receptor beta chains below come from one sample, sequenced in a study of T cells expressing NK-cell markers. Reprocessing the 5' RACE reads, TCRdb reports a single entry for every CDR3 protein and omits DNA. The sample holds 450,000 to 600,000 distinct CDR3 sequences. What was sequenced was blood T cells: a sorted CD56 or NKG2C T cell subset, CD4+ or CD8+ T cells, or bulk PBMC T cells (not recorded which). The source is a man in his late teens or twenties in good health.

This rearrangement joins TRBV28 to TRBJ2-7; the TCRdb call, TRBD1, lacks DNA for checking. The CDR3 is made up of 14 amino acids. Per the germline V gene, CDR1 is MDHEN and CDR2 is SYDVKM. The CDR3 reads CASSSTGDYDEQYF.

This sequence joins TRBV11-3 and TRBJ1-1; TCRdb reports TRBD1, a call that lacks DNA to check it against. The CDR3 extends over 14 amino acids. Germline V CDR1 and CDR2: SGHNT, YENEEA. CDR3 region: CASSQDNMNTEAFF.

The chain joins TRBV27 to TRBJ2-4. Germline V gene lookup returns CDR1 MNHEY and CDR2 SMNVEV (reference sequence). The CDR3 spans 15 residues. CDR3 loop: CASSLNQDRQHIQYF.

This chain's CDR3 is CSVEDEQGLDTQYF. This chain links TRBV29-1 with TRBJ2-3; without DNA, the TCRdb call of TRBD1 cannot be checked. The CDR3 is 14 amino acids. Germline CDR1 is SQVTM and CDR2 is ANQGSEA.

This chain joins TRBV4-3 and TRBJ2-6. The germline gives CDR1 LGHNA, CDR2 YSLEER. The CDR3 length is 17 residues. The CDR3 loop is CASSQAPRGSGANVLTF.

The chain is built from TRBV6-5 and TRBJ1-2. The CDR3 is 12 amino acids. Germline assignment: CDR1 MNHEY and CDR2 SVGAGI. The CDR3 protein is CASSRLNYGYTF.

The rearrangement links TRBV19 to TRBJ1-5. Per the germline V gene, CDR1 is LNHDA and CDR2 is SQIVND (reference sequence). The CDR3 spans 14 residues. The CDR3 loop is CASLEVGRNQPQHF.

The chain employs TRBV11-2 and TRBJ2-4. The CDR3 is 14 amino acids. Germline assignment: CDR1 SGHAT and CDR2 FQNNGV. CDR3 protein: CASSFGLAENIQYF. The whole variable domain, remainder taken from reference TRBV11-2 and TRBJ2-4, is EAGVAQSPRYKIIEKRQSVAFWCNPISGHATLYWYQQILGQGPKLLIQFQNNGVVDDSQLPKDRFSAERLKGVDSTLKIQPAKLEDSAVYLCASSFGLAENIQYFGAGTRLSVL.

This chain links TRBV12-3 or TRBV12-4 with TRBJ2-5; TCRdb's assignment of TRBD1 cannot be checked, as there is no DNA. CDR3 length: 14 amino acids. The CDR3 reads CASSDRQGWETQYF.

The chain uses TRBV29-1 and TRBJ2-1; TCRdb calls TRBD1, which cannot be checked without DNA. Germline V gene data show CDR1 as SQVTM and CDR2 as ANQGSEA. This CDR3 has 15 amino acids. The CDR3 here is CSVRDRVPLHNEQFF.

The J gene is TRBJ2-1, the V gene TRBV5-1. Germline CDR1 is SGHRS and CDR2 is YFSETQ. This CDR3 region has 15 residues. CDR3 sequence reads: CASSLEPLVDNEQFF.

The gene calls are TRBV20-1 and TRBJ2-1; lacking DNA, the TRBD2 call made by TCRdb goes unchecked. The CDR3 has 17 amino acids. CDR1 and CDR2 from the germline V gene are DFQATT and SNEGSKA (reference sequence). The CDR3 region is CSARSLATSGSSNEQFF.